The 18 T cell receptor beta chains below were found in one sample sequenced in a study of cytomegalovirus exposure and HLA in healthy donors. A multiplex PCR was run with 60 Vbeta primers and 13 Jbeta primers. Clones were read by immunoSEQ multiplex PCR, and TCRdb kept only the in-frame ones, dropping some. The table includes around 45,000 clones, less than 75% detected once. Sequencing was carried out using PBMCs. The receptors stem from a man younger than 40 in good health and CMV-seronegative.

This clone showed up just once. The chain recombines TRBV5-6 with TRBJ2-2; 11 positions match TRBD2. V was pared by 3 bases and J by 7 bases, with 2 bases of the junction left unmatched. This CDR3 comprises 14 residues. CDR1 and CDR2 from the germline V gene are SGHDT and YYEEEE. The CDR3 reads CASSSGLAVGELFF. The CDR3 coding sequence is TGTGCCAGCAGCTCGGGACTAGCGGTCGGGGAGCTGTTTTTT.

The gene calls are TRBV27 and TRBJ2-3; tentatively, D is TRBD2 (6 bases). The germline V gene has CDR1 MNHEY and CDR2 SMNVEV (reference sequence). The CDR3 spans 12 residues. The V end lost 4 bases, the J end lost 5 bases, and 7 bases lay between the germline ends. The CDR3 sequence: CASSYSGDTQYF. CDR3 coding DNA: TGTGCCAGCAGTTATAGCGGAGATACGCAGTATTTT.

The chain combines TRBV19 with TRBJ1-1; possibly TRBD1 for D (6 bases). The germline CDR1 and CDR2 sequences are LNHDA and SQIVND (reference sequence). The V end was cut by 5 bases, the J end by 0 bases, with 10 bases between. This CDR3 is 14 amino acids long. CDR3 in amino acids: CASSPGTMNTEAFF. The CDR3 region has the DNA TGTGCCAGTAGTCCCGGGACAATGAACACTGAAGCTTTCTTT.

This chain joins TRBV11-2 and TRBJ2-2; TRBD1 might be the D (5 bases). V dropped 0 bases and J dropped 0 bases, with 17 bases sitting between them. The CDR3 length is 19 residues. The V gene's germline CDR1 is SGHAT and CDR2 FQNNGV. The CDR3 sequence is CASSLEIMTAFSNTGELFF. CDR3 DNA sequence: TGTGCCAGCAGCTTAGAAATAATGACAGCATTTTCGAACACCGGGGAGCTGTTTTTT.

This clone was seen a handful of times. The genes are TRBV6-6 and TRBJ2-7, with 7 bases aligning to TRBD1. This CDR3 is built from 14 residues. V gave up 3 bases and J gave up 3 bases; unmatched junction bases: 5. Germline-derived CDR1 and CDR2 are MNHNY and SVGAGI (reference sequence). The CDR3 nucleotides are TGTGCCAGCAGTTATCCCGGACAGGTCTACGAGCAGTACTTC. It is translated as CASSYPGQVYEQYF.

V usage is TRBV6-1 and J usage is TRBJ1-3; D gene unclear. Germline values: CDR1 MNHNS, CDR2 SASEGT. This CDR3 contains 15 residues. V was trimmed by 4 bases and J by 0 bases, leaving 10 bases between them. The CDR3 DNA sequence: TGTGCCAGCAGTGTTGAGGTATTCTCTGGAAACACCATATATTTT. Translating gives CASSVEVFSGNTIYF.

The chain has TRBV6-5 and TRBJ2-7; D is undetermined. Trimming took 6 bases from V and 0 from J, leaving 12 bases between them. Germline V CDR1 and CDR2: MNHEY, SVGAGI. The CDR3 totals 14 residues. In nucleotides, the CDR3 is TGTGCCAGCAGACCTCTTTCTAGCTCCTACGAGCAGTACTTC. Encoded protein: CASRPLSSSYEQYF.

This chain uses TRBV18 with TRBJ2-3; 9 bases are a match to TRBD2. The germline gives CDR1 KGHSH, CDR2 LQKENI. The CDR3 is made up of 17 amino acids. The ends lost 0 bases at V and 0 bases at J; junction bases unmatched: 4. Written as DNA, the CDR3 is TGTGCCAGCTCACCACCGAGGACTAGCGCCAGCACAGATACGCAGTATTTT. It encodes CASSPPRTSASTDTQYF.

The chain uses TRBV29-1 and TRBJ2-1, with 11 bases matching TRBD2. Per the germline V gene, CDR1 is SQVTM and CDR2 is ANQGSEA. This CDR3 is built from 13 residues. Trimming cost V 3 bases and J 14 bases; bases outside gene matches: 9. CDR3 sequence (DNA): TGCAGCGTTGAGGAGGTAGCGGGAGGGTTGGAGTTCTTC. Protein product: CSVEEVAGGLEFF.

V and J are TRBV7-9 and TRBJ1-5, with 7 bases matching TRBD1. The germline CDR1 and CDR2 sequences are SEHNR and FQNEAQ (reference sequence). With V trimmed by 0 bases and J by 5 bases, 7 bases remained unmatched. The CDR3 consists of 16 residues. The CDR3 DNA reads TGTGCCAGCAGCTTAGCCTTCGGGACAGCCGATCAGCCCCAGCATTTT. It specifies CASSLAFGTADQPQHF.

Remarks on this clone: One junction end does not reproduce the germline sequence, and a read error may be involved. The chain employs TRBV30 and TRBJ2-5, with D hard to call. CDR1 is GTSNPN, CDR2 SVGIG, per germline (reference sequence). The CDR3 is 13 residues long. CDR3 DNA sequence: TGTGTCTGGAGTGTCCCGTTTGTGGAGACCCAGTACTTC. Residues: CVWSVPFVETQYF.

This clone was seen a few times. The junction does not match germline at one end; this may be a read error. This chain links TRBV10-3 with TRBJ1-1; 7 bases fit TRBD1. Germline loops: CDR1 ENHRY, CDR2 SYGVKD. The CDR3 is made up of 16 amino acids. In DNA, the CDR3 is TGTGCCATGAGTGAGGGCGTTGGACAGGCAAACACTGAAGCTTTCTTT. It encodes CAMSEGVGQANTEAFF.

The rearrangement links TRBV5-4 to TRBJ2-3, with a tentative D call TRBD1 (5 bases). The CDR3 is made up of 15 amino acids. Trimming removed 2 bases from V and 0 bases from J, with 10 bases in between. Germline lookup yields CDR1 SGHNT and CDR2 YYREEE (reference sequence). The CDR3 DNA follows: TGTGCCAGCAGCTTAAGTCCAGGGAGCACAGATACGCAGTATTTT. It is translated as CASSLSPGSTDTQYF.

The rearrangement uses TRBV7-9 and TRBJ2-2; 8 bases map to TRBD2. The germline V gene encodes CDR1 SEHNR and CDR2 FQNEAQ (reference sequence). With V trimmed by 5 bases and J by 3 bases, 5 bases remained unmatched. The CDR3 is made up of 15 amino acids. The CDR3 sequence: CASSVREGDTGELFF. The CDR3 region has the DNA TGTGCCAGCAGCGTCCGGGAGGGGGACACCGGGGAGCTGTTTTTT.

The chain recombines TRBV5-3 with TRBJ2-1, with 12 nucleotides matching TRBD2. TRBV5-3 is known as an ORF, though its function is uncertain. Trimming cost V 1 base and J 2 bases; bases outside gene matches: 10. This CDR3 region has 19 residues. CDR3 sequence reads: CARSLYVLAGGPTYNEQFF. The CDR3 DNA sequence: TGTGCCAGAAGCTTGTACGTCCTAGCGGGAGGGCCTACCTACAATGAGCAGTTCTTC.

The chain links TRBV7-8 to TRBJ2-2, with TRBD1 matching 7 bases. Germline V lookup: CDR1 SGHVS, CDR2 FQNEAQ. The CDR3 is 15 amino acids. V lost 6 bases to trimming and J lost 4 bases; unmatched junction nucleotides: 8. CDR3 sequence reads: CASRVMQGVTGELFF. In DNA, the CDR3 is TGTGCCAGCAGGGTTATGCAGGGGGTCACCGGGGAGCTGTTTTTT.

As DNA, the CDR3 is TGCGCCAGCAGCCCGCCTGGAGCGGGAGGAAGCACAGATACGCAGTATTTT. Amino acid sequence: CASSPPGAGGSTDTQYF. The V and J genes are TRBV5-1 and TRBJ2-3; 9 bases agree with TRBD2. Trimming cost V 4 bases and J 0 bases; bases outside gene matches: 9. The CDR3 consists of 17 residues. Germline values: CDR1 SGHRS, CDR2 YFSETQ. Variable domain in full (rest from reference TRBV5-1 and TRBJ2-3): KAGVTQTPRYLIKTRGQQVTLSCSPISGHRSVSWYQQTPGQGLQFLFEYFSETQRNKGNFPGRFSGRQFSNSRSEMNVSTLELGDSALYLCASSPPGAGGSTDTQYFGPGTRLTVL.

The count of this clone is one. The chain carries TRBV5-4 and TRBJ2-7; 11 nucleotides align to TRBD2. The CDR3 extends over 16 amino acids. The V segment lost 2 bases and the J segment 3 bases; nucleotides outside the gene matches: 7. Germline-derived CDR1 and CDR2 are SGHNT and YYREEE (reference sequence). The CDR3 sequence: CASSFLATSGSYEQYF. Written as DNA, the CDR3 is TGTGCCAGCAGCTTTTTAGCTACTAGCGGGAGCTACGAGCAGTACTTC.